This T cell receptor (beta chain) stems from a study of cytomegalovirus exposure and HLA in healthy donors. Background on the study: The roughly 120 million unique TCR beta sequences, from 150 million to 200 million T cells, were found by an earlier analysis.

Comments on this clone: Its antigen is currently unknown.

Study outcomes and limitations: According to an earlier analysis, most TCR beta V segments yielded productive rearrangements about 87% or about 30% of the time. Among TCR beta chains of equal frequency, HLA-associated ones were more clonally expanded in a later analysis.

The primer mix had 60 Vbeta and 13 Jbeta primers. Profiled with immunoSEQ multiplex PCR; TCRdb holds only in-frame clones, not every one. The table includes about 97,000 clones, roughly four fifths detected once. The TCR originated in a middle-aged man in good health and CMV-seropositive. The sample taken for sequencing was PBMCs.

CDR3 loop: CASNTGTSGDETQYF. CDR3 coding DNA: TGTGCCAGCAACACCGGGACTAGCGGGGACGAGACCCAGTACTTC. V usage is TRBV7-3 and J usage is TRBJ2-5, with 13 bases fitting TRBD2. This CDR3 is 15 amino acids long. Trimming at V came to 7 bases and at J to 5 bases, leaving 7 bases not matched to a gene. CDR1 SGHTA and CDR2 FQGTGA come from the germline V gene.